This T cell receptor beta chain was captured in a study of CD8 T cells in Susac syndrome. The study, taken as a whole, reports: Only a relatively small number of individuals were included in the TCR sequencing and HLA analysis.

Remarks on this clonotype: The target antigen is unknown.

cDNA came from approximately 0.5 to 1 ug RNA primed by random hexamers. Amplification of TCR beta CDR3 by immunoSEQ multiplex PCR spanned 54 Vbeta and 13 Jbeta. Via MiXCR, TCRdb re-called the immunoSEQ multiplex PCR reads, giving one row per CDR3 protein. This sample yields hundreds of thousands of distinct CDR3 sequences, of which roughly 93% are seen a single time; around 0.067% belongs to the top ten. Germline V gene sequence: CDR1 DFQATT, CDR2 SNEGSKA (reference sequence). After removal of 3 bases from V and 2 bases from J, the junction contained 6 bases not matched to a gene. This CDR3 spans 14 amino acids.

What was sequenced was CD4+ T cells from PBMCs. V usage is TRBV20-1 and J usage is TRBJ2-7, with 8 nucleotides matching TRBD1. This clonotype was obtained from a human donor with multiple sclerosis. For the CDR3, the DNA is TGCAGTGCTAGGGGGACAGGCCTGACCTACGAGCAGTACTTC. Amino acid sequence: CSARGTGLTYEQYF.